This T cell receptor (beta chain) came from a study of OX40 agonist ivuxolimab in advanced cancers. Study overall: Head and neck, renal cell, melanoma or hepatocellular carcinoma were the cancers that dose-escalation patients had.

Repertoires were generated with immunoSEQ multiplex PCR, while TCRdb's copy carries only in-frame clones and drops some. The sample includes roughly 39,000 clones, roughly 84% of them seen just once. The V end lost 3 bases, the J end lost 3 bases, and 9 bases lay between the germline ends. This CDR3 spans 14 amino acids. Per germline, CDR1 SGHRS and CDR2 YFSETQ. The sequenced sample was CD4+ or CD8+ T cells sorted from blood, obtained in a trial of the OX40 agonist ivuxolimab. This TCR was recovered from an adult with an advanced solid tumor such as melanoma, head and neck, liver or kidney cancer. This chain links TRBV5-1 with TRBJ2-2; D perhaps matches TRBD1 (5 bases). CDR3 nucleotides: TGCGCCAGCAGCTCGGACACTTACACCGGGGAGCTGTTTTTT. As protein: CASSSDTYTGELFF.